The 2 T cell receptor beta chains reported below all come from one sample, sequenced in a study of shared clonotypes between healthy human individuals. The table came from immunoSEQ multiplex PCR; TCRdb's copy has only in-frame clones and leaves some out. Of around 2.5 million clones listed, roughly 93% are singletons. Specimen: naive CD4+ T cells from PBMCs. Subset noted: CD45RA+ positively selected. All receptors derive from a man aged 18 to 29 in good health. Some clones in this sample may be carry-over from other donors' samples.

This rearrangement joins TRBV4-2 to TRBJ2-1; 8 positions agree with TRBD1. This CDR3 has 16 amino acids. The V gene's germline CDR1 is LGHNA and CDR2 YNFKEQ. Germline trimming cut 4 bases from V and 3 bases from J; bases unmatched to any gene: 8. The CDR3 spells CASSPQGAAIYNEQFF. CDR3 DNA: TGTGCCAGCAGCCCGCAGGGGGCCGCGATCTACAATGAGCAGTTCTTC.

In this sample, this clone turned up a few times. The sample has other DNA sequences that encode this CDR3 too. The rearrangement joins TRBV7-2 to TRBJ2-7; D unclear. The CDR3 is 12 residues long. CDR1 is SGHTA and CDR2 is FQGNSA in the germline V gene. Trimming removed 1 base at V and 6 bases at J, with 7 bases between. CDR3 in amino acids: CASSLDRTEQYF. The CDR3 DNA sequence: TGTGCCAGCAGCTTAGACCGGACCGAGCAGTACTTC.